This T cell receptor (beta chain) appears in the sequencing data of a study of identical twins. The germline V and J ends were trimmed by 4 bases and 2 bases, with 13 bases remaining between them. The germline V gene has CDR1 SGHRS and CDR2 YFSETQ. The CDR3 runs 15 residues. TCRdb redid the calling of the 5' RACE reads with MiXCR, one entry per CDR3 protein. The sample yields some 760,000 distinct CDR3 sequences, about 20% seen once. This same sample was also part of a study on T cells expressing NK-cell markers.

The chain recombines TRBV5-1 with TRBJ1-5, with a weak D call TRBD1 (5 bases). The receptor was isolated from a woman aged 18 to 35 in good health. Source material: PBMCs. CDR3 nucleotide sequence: TGCGCCAGCAGCCTTCAGGGCATTGGCAATCAGCCCCAGCATTTT. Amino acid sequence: CASSLQGIGNQPQHF.